This T cell receptor beta chain is drawn from a study of regulatory T cells in long-lasting Graves disease (dated by TCRdb to about 2021). Describing the broader study: Persistent Graves' disease was defined as persistently positive TSH receptor autoantibodies together with antithyroid drug treatment for over 5 years. Peripheral blood TCR sequencing and RNA sequencing compared persistent Graves' disease patients with newly diagnosed Graves' disease patients. The study was conducted in China and was registered as a clinical trial. A total of roughly 35 samples were covered by TCR sequencing, comprising around 13 persistent and roughly 20 newly diagnosed Graves' disease patients. Antithyroid drugs had been taken for 8.5 to 13 years on average by persistent Graves' disease patients in the clinical cohort. The investigation overall reported the following: Persistent disease showed preferential use of TRBV28, TRBJ1-2 and TRBJ2-5, whereas newly diagnosed disease favored TRBV20-1 and TRBJ2-1. Persistent patients shared more public clonotypes among themselves (around 2,800) than newly diagnosed patients did (about 970). Sequencing and analysis were limited to the TCR beta chain. Because the primary lesion, thyroid tissue, could not be accessed, the study looked at peripheral blood alone. Compared with newly diagnosed patients, patients with persistent Graves' disease had lower TCR Shannon entropy and fewer highly expanded clones, which suggests clonal expansion. The small sample size was acknowledged by the authors as a limitation that may reduce accuracy.

The time point tag for this specimen amounts to: persistent/refractory GD, antithyroid drugs over 5 years with positive TRAb. For both TCR sequencing and RNA sequencing, RNA was extracted from PBMCs in TRIzol. The diagnosis of Graves' disease was made according to American Thyroid Association guidelines. Patients were recruited from an endocrinology department in Xi'an, China. Each patient gave approximately 8.8 milliliters of peripheral blood, collected in an EDTA anticoagulant tube. Ficoll Paque Plus density gradient separation was used to isolate PBMCs, and no further T cell sorting was performed. RNA quality was checked with an Agilent 2100 Bioanalyzer and agarose gel, and concentration with a NanoDrop 2000. The library came from multiplex PCR. Sequencing instrument: Illumina HiSeq 4000. iRepertoire HTBI primers and Arm-PCR amplification of CDR3 regions were used to construct TCR beta libraries. Before sequencing, the PCR products went through gel purification. From the authors' description of their analysis: Across samples, fewer than 70 TRBV and roughly 15 TRBJ segments were identified and used for gene usage analysis of CDR3 amino acid clonotypes. Filtered high-quality paired reads were merged into contigs using COPE and FqMerger. BLAST was used to align contigs to the IMGT TRBV, TRBD and TRBJ reference genes, and CDR3 was defined following IMGT. Highly expanded clones were defined as clonotypes with a frequency above 0.1%. Shannon entropy was used to measure repertoire diversity, and the Gini coefficient was used to measure V-J evenness. Public clonotypes were defined as clonotypes shared by more than one individual. TCRdb applied fastp at Q25 and MiXCR to the public reads, then kept only in-frame beta chains. Identical CDR3 proteins give one entry, which carries the most common genes and DNA. Clone size and V and J calls follow TCRdb, not the original study. Across this sample there are roughly 400,000 distinct CDR3 sequences, with around 20% seen only once. About 20% of the sample is in the top ten clones.

Concerning this clonotype itself: Its binding antigen is unknown. One base away there is no much larger clone; base qualities are not given.

From a lookup of the germline V gene, CDR1 and CDR2 are SQVTM and ANQGSEA. The CDR3 covers 13 residues, taking in both the cysteine and the phenylalanine. Just the 39-base CDR3 DNA is kept, in frame starting at base 1. Trimming at the junction amounts to 6 bases on V and 1 base on J, and the germline ends lie 12 bases apart. The V and J genes are TRBV29-1 and TRBJ2-5; a tentative D match to TRBD2 spans 5 bases. This receptor was obtained from a female donor with Graves disease. The sample in question was peripheral blood mononuclear cells (PBMCs), obtained when the disease was refractory, from a patient treated with antithyroid drugs. The CDR3 region has the sequence CSVALAFQETQYF. Read as DNA, the sequence is TGCAGCGTCGCCCTAGCATTCCAAGAGACCCAGTACTTC.